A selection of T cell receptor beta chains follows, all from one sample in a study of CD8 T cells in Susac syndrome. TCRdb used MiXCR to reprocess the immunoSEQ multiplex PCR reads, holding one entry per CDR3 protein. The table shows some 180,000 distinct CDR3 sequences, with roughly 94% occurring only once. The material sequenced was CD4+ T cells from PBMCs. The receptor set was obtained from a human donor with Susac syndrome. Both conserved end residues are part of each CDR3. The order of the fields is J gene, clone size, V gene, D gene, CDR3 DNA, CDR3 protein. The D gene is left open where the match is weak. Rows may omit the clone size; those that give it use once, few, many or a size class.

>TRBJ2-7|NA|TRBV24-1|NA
TGTGCCACCAGTGATTTCCCCGACGAGCAGTACTTC
CATSDFPDEQYF
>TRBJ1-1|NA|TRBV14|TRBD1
TGTGCCAGCAGCTACGGGACAGGGGGCCCCTCTGAAGCTTTCTTT
CASSYGTGGPSEAFF
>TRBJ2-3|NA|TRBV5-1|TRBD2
TGCGCCAGCAAGGTTCGGGGGGGCACGCAGTATTTT
CASKVRGGTQYF
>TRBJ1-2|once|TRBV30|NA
TGTGCCTGGGGAGGTTATGGCTACACCTTC
CAWGGYGYTF
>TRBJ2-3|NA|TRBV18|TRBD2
TGTGCCAGCTCACCACCGGGGCTAGCGGGGGGCACAGATACGCAGTATTTT
CASSPPGLAGGTDTQYF
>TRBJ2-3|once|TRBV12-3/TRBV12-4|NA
TGTGCCAGCAGCCCCGTTTGGAGCACAGATACGCAGTATTTT
CASSPVWSTDTQYF
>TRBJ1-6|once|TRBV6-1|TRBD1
TGTGCCAGCAGCCCCGGGACAGGGGAGAAGGGTGGGCATTCACCCCTCCACTTT
CASSPGTGEKGGHSPLHF
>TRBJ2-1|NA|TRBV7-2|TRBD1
TGTGCCAGCACCCTAGGGGGCCCCCAGGTTAATGAGCAGTTCTTC
CASTLGGPQVNEQFF
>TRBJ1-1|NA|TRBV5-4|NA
TGTGCCAGCAGCTTGAAACAGGGACGGGGTGAAGCTTTCTTT
CASSLKQGRGEAFF
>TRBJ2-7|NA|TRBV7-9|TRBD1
TGTGCCAGCAGCCGCGCCGACAGGGGATCCGAGCAGTACTTC
CASSRADRGSEQYF